These T cell receptor beta chains were read from a single sample in a study of human T cells and chemical hapten exposure. TCRdb passed the RACE reads through MiXCR, listing each CDR3 protein once. The sample includes fewer than 200,000 distinct CDR3 sequences, 20% to 25% of them seen just once. The sequencing used whole blood, collected in connection with sensitization to the hapten diphenylcyclopropenone (DPC). Receptors originate from a woman in her fifties or sixties with alopecia areata. Some clones in this sample may be carry-over from other donors' samples. CDR3s include the opening cysteine and the closing phenylalanine or tryptophan. Each record gives: CDR3 length, D gene, V gene, clone size, J gene, CDR3 protein, CDR3 DNA. D genes are given only for firm matches. Some rows have no size entry. The others give once, few or many, or a class for an expanded clone.

>13|TRBD1|TRBV18|many|TRBJ1-5
CASSPDRGQPQHF
TGTGCCAGCTCACCGGACAGGGGTCAGCCCCAGCATTTT
>13|TRBD1|TRBV10-3|few|TRBJ2-1
CAIGQGTVNEQFF
TGTGCCATCGGACAGGGTACAGTGAATGAGCAGTTCTTC
>10|-|TRBV2|-|TRBJ2-7
CASGAGEQYF
TGTGCCAGCGGGGCGGGAGAGCAGTACTTC
>14|TRBD1|TRBV7-9|few|TRBJ2-7
CASSLTGNSYEQYF
TGTGCCAGCAGCCTGACAGGGAATAGCTACGAGCAGTACTTC
>14|-|TRBV3-1|-|TRBJ2-7
CASSQAGARYEQYF
TGTGCCAGCAGCCAAGCGGGGGCCAGGTACGAGCAGTACTTC
>14|TRBD2|TRBV20-1|-|TRBJ2-3
CSASREGLTDTQYF
TGCAGTGCTAGCCGGGAGGGGTTGACAGATACGCAGTATTTT
>17|-|TRBV9|-|TRBJ1-6
CASSRLQGSSYNSPLHF
TGTGCCAGCAGCCGGCTACAGGGAAGCTCCTATAATTCACCCCTCCACTTT
>15|-|TRBV7-9|-|TRBJ1-2
CASSLALARETGYTF
TGTGCCAGCAGCTTAGCGCTCGCCAGGGAGACTGGCTACACCTTC
>13|-|TRBV20-1|-|TRBJ2-6
CSARVSGANVLTF
TGCAGTGCTAGAGTGAGTGGGGCCAACGTCCTGACTTTC
>18|TRBD2|TRBV29-1|few|TRBJ2-3
CSVDRRILAGPKADTQYF
TGCAGCGTTGATAGGAGAATACTAGCGGGACCGAAGGCAGATACGCAGTATTTT
>15|-|TRBV21-1|-|TRBJ2-4
CASSKWPSGRDIQYF
TGTGCCAGCAGCAAATGGCCTAGCGGGAGGGACATTCAGTACTTC
>13|-|TRBV14|-|TRBJ1-2
CASSQEMGLGYTF
TGTGCCAGCAGCCAAGAGATGGGGTTGGGCTACACCTTC
>15|-|TRBV12-5|-|TRBJ1-1
CASGLDTGPNTEAFF
TGTGCTAGTGGTTTGGATACGGGTCCAAACACTGAAGCTTTCTTT
>14|-|TRBV2|-|TRBJ2-4
CASSVYGGENIQYF
TGTGCCAGCAGCGTCTACGGGGGCGAAAACATTCAGTACTTC
>13|-|TRBV20-1|many|TRBJ2-7
CSAQRLGSYEQYF
TGCAGTGCCCAAAGACTAGGGTCCTACGAGCAGTACTTC
>15|TRBD2|TRBV7-9|-|TRBJ2-3
CASSPLGGGTDTQYF
TGTGCCAGCAGCCCCCTTGGGGGGGGCACAGATACGCAGTATTTT
>14|-|TRBV9|few|TRBJ2-7
CASSLEGYSYEQYF
TGTGCCAGCAGCTTAGAGGGCTACTCCTACGAGCAGTACTTC
>14|-|TRBV5-1|-|TRBJ2-3
CASSLEGGTDTQYF
TGCGCCAGCAGCTTGGAGGGAGGCACAGATACGCAGTATTTT
>13|-|TRBV5-5|few|TRBJ2-7
CASSLRYYYEQYF
TGTGCCAGCAGCTTGCGGTACTACTACGAGCAGTACTTC
>14|-|TRBV9|few|TRBJ1-1
CASSVIEVNTEAFF
TGTGCCAGCAGCGTTATAGAGGTGAACACTGAAGCTTTCTTT
>15|-|TRBV7-8|-|TRBJ1-1
CASSARRHSNTEAFF
TGTGCCAGCAGCGCGAGGCGGCATTCGAACACTGAAGCTTTCTTT
>17|TRBD2|TRBV7-9|few|TRBJ2-2
CASSDSSGRARTGELFF
TGTGCCAGCAGCGACTCTAGCGGGAGGGCCCGCACCGGGGAGCTGTTTTTT
>14|TRBD2|TRBV5-1|few|TRBJ2-5
CASSPSGREETQYF
TGCGCCAGCAGCCCAAGCGGGAGGGAAGAGACCCAGTACTTC
>15|-|TRBV18|-|TRBJ2-5
CASSARAGPGETQYF
TGTGCCAGCTCCGCTCGCGCGGGGCCGGGAGAGACCCAGTACTTC
>14|-|TRBV29-1|-|TRBJ2-3
CSVAGQGGTDTQYF
TGCAGCGTTGCCGGACAGGGAGGGACAGATACGCAGTATTTT
>14|TRBD1|TRBV10-3|-|TRBJ1-6
CAISGGDRGSPLHF
TGTGCCATCAGTGGGGGAGACAGGGGATCACCCCTCCACTTT
>12|-|TRBV2|-|TRBJ1-2
CASTVFQGGYTF
TGTGCCAGCACCGTTTTTCAGGGAGGCTACACCTTC
>16|TRBD1|TRBV20-1|-|TRBJ1-4
CSARGLQGGTGEKLFF
TGCAGTGCTAGAGGGTTGCAGGGGGGGACGGGTGAAAAACTGTTTTTT
>15|-|TRBV7-8|-|TRBJ2-2
CASSFLVGNTGELFF
TGTGCCAGCAGCTTCCTGGTCGGAAACACCGGGGAGCTGTTTTTT
>15|TRBD1|TRBV2|few|TRBJ1-1
CASRPPGTGYTEAFF
TGTGCCAGCAGACCCCCCGGGACAGGGTACACTGAAGCTTTCTTT
>17|TRBD1|TRBV4-2|few|TRBJ2-6
CASSPWTGESGANVLTF
TGTGCCAGCAGCCCTTGGACAGGGGAGTCTGGGGCCAACGTCCTGACTTTC
>13|-|TRBV10-2|few|TRBJ1-6
CASSTTVYATLHF
TGCGCCAGCAGTACAACAGTGTATGCCACCCTCCACTTT
>12|-|TRBV29-1|few|TRBJ2-5
CSIRDGQETQYF
TGCAGCATAAGGGACGGACAAGAGACCCAGTACTTC
>17|TRBD2|TRBV7-9|-|TRBJ2-5
CASSLAGRANYQETQYF
TGTGCCAGCAGCCTAGCGGGAAGGGCCAACTATCAAGAGACCCAGTACTTC
>16|-|TRBV27|once|TRBJ2-7
CASSLVLLGSSYEQYF
TGTGCCAGCAGTTTAGTTCTATTGGGGAGCTCCTACGAGCAGTACTTC
>10|-|TRBV29-1|-|TRBJ2-3
CSVEGDTQYF
TGCAGCGTTGAGGGGGATACGCAGTATTTT
>17|-|TRBV25-1|few|TRBJ1-3
CASSAPVSAYSGNTIYF
TGTGCCAGCAGTGCCCCAGTGAGCGCTTACTCTGGAAACACCATATATTTT
>15|TRBD2|TRBV28|many|TRBJ2-7
CASTLPGTSREEQYF
TGTGCCAGCACTCTCCCCGGGACTAGTCGGGAAGAGCAGTACTTC
>16|-|TRBV11-2|-|TRBJ1-3
CASSLGERGSGNTIYF
TGTGCCAGCAGCTTAGGAGAGAGGGGTTCAGGAAACACCATATATTTT
>17|TRBD1|TRBV7-9|-|TRBJ1-1
CASSLDSWGTGVSEAFF
TGTGCCAGCAGCTTAGATAGTTGGGGGACAGGGGTTTCTGAAGCTTTCTTT
>16|-|TRBV24-1|-|TRBJ2-1
CATSDPKAGSYNEQFF
TGTGCCACCAGTGACCCTAAAGCGGGCTCCTACAATGAGCAGTTCTTC
>15|TRBD2|TRBV11-1|few|TRBJ2-4
CASSFSGFRENIQYF
TGTGCCAGCAGCTTTAGCGGGTTCCGGGAGAACATTCAGTACTTC
>13|TRBD1|TRBV7-8|few|TRBJ2-4
CASSLAQGNIQYF
TGTGCCAGCAGCTTAGCACAGGGGAACATTCAGTACTTC
>16|-|TRBV4-2|-|TRBJ2-1
CASSRLRGLHNNEQFF
TGTGCCAGCAGCCGCCTTCGAGGACTTCACAACAATGAGCAGTTCTTC
>15|-|TRBV7-2|few|TRBJ2-1
CASSPGLLSYNEQFF
TGTGCCAGCAGCCCGGGACTCCTCTCCTACAATGAGCAGTTCTTC
>16|-|TRBV27|many|TRBJ2-3
CASSPGGGPSTDTQYF
TGTGCCAGCAGTCCCGGTGGGGGCCCTAGCACAGATACGCAGTATTTT